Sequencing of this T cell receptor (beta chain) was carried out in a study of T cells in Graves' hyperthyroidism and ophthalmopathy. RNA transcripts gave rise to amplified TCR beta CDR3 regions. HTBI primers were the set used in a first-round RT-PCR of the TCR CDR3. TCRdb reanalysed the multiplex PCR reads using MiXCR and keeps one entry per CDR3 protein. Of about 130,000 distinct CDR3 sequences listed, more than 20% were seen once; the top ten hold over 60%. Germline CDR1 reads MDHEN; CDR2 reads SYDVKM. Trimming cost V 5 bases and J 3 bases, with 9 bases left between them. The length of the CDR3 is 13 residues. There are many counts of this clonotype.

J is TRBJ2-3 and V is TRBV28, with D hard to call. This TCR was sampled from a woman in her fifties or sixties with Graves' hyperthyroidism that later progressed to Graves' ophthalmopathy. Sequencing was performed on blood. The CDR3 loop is CASSPRPTDTQYF. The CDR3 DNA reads TGTGCCAGCAGTCCCCGGCCGACAGATACGCAGTATTTT.